The 3 T cell receptor beta chains below all came from one sample that was sequenced in a study of CD8 T cells in Susac syndrome. When the RNA was reverse transcribed, random hexamers were used with an input of about 0.45 to 1 ug. TCRdb itself ran the immunoSEQ multiplex PCR reads through MiXCR, one entry per CDR3 protein. Altogether more than 100,000 distinct CDR3 sequences are present, roughly 80% being singletons, with the ten largest covering around 0.49%. Sequenced: CD8+ T cells from PBMCs. Receptors originate from a human donor with multiple sclerosis.

V is TRBV28 and J is TRBJ2-4, with D maybe TRBD1 (5 bases). Trimming cost V 4 bases and J 6 bases, with 19 bases left between them. There are 16 residues in the CDR3. Germline-derived CDR1 and CDR2 are MDHEN and SYDVKM. Here the CDR3 reads CASSSFTLGQRNIQYF. In nucleotides, the CDR3 is TGTGCCAGCAGTTCCTTCACCTTGGGGCAAAGAAACATTCAGTACTTC.

The chain recombines TRBV7-9 with TRBJ1-1; the D is unclear. From germline, CDR1 is SEHNR and CDR2 FQNEAQ (reference sequence). CDR3 length: 12 residues. Trimming took off 11 bases at V and 1 base at J, with 11 bases between the two ends. The CDR3 DNA follows: TGTGCCGGCCACCGGGGGAACACTGAAGCTTTCTTT. Amino acids: CAGHRGNTEAFF.

V and J are TRBV5-1 and TRBJ2-5, with D maybe TRBD2 (6 bases). The CDR3 runs 13 residues. With 5 bases removed from V and 4 bases from J, the gap between germline ends came to 12 bases. CDR1 and CDR2 (germline): SGHRS, YFSETQ. CDR3 loop: CASSSTRIETQYF. DNA of the CDR3: TGCGCCAGCAGTTCGACTAGAATAGAGACCCAGTACTTC.